This is a list of T cell receptor beta chains from one sample in a study of CD8 T cells in Susac syndrome. TCRdb re-called the immunoSEQ multiplex PCR reads through MiXCR, storing one row per CDR3 protein. Of roughly 120,000 distinct CDR3 sequences in the sample, around 94% were seen once. Sequencing was carried out using CD4+ T cells from PBMCs. The receptors originated from a human donor with multiple sclerosis. Each CDR3 is given with its conserved first and last residue. The D gene is left open where the match is weak. Clone sizes are given selectively: once, few, many, or a class where the clone is expanded.

J: TRBJ1-5
V: TRBV30
D: TRBD1
size: -
DNA: TGTGCCTGGAGTGTCTCATTCGGACAGGGTGACCAGCCCCAGCATTTT
CDR3: CAWSVSFGQGDQPQHF

J: TRBJ2-1
V: TRBV18
D: TRBD1
size: -
DNA: TGTGCCAGCTCATCCGGGACAGGAGGTGGTTATGAGCAGTTCTTC
CDR3: CASSSGTGGGYEQFF

J: TRBJ2-2
V: TRBV6-5
D: TRBD2
size: -
DNA: TGTGCCAGCAGTTACTCGGGCGTTGCGGGGGGAGCGAACACCGGGGAGCTGTTTTTT
CDR3: CASSYSGVAGGANTGELFF

J: TRBJ2-2
V: TRBV2
D: TRBD1
size: -
DNA: TGTGCCAGCAGTGAGGAACAGGGGGGATCCGGGGAGCTGTTTTTT
CDR3: CASSEEQGGSGELFF

J: TRBJ2-7
V: TRBV10-3
D: TRBD1
size: -
DNA: TGTGCCATCAGGGGGACAGGGGACGAGCAGTACTTC
CDR3: CAIRGTGDEQYF

J: TRBJ2-7
V: TRBV11-1
D: -
size: -
DNA: TGTGCCAGCAGCGCCGTGGGGTACGAGCAGTACTTC
CDR3: CASSAVGYEQYF

J: TRBJ1-1
V: TRBV5-1
D: -
size: -
DNA: TGCGCCAGCAGTTCTATGGTGACAGTCGCAGCTTTCTTT
CDR3: CASSSMVTVAAFF

J: TRBJ2-7
V: TRBV6-5
D: -
size: -
DNA: TGTGCCAGCGGGGAGAGCGGAAACTACGAGCAGTACTTC
CDR3: CASGESGNYEQYF

J: TRBJ2-5
V: TRBV4-2
D: -
size: -
DNA: TGTGCCAGCAGCCATATAGACAGGAGAGAGACCCAGTACTTC
CDR3: CASSHIDRRETQYF

J: TRBJ2-1
V: TRBV20-1
D: TRBD1
size: -
DNA: TGCAGTGCCACGACAGGGCTCGACCACAATGAGCAGTTCTTC
CDR3: CSATTGLDHNEQFF

J: TRBJ2-7
V: TRBV6-5
D: -
size: few
DNA: TGTGCCAGCAGCTTGCATGTGGGGTTGGAGTACTTC
CDR3: CASSLHVGLEYF

J: TRBJ1-5
V: TRBV2
D: -
size: -
DNA: TGTGCCAACAGCGGGGGAAGGAATCAGCCCCAGCATTTT
CDR3: CANSGGRNQPQHF

J: TRBJ2-7
V: TRBV27
D: -
size: -
DNA: TGTGCCAGCAGTCTTTACAAGACCTCCTACGAGCAGTACTTC
CDR3: CASSLYKTSYEQYF

J: TRBJ1-5
V: TRBV7-2
D: -
size: -
DNA: TGTGCCAGCAGCTTAAAGGGAGGCAATCAGCCCCAGCATTTT
CDR3: CASSLKGGNQPQHF

J: TRBJ1-4
V: TRBV29-1
D: TRBD1
size: -
DNA: TGCAGCGCCACAGGGGGCGGAAAACTGTTTTTT
CDR3: CSATGGGKLFF

J: TRBJ2-1
V: TRBV11-3
D: TRBD1
size: -
DNA: TGTGCCAGCAGCTCTCAGACAGGGGTCTACAATGAGCAGTTCTTC
CDR3: CASSSQTGVYNEQFF

J: TRBJ2-5
V: TRBV5-1
D: TRBD1
size: -
DNA: TGCGCCAGCAGCTTGACAGGGGGCGTGGAGACCCAGTACTTC
CDR3: CASSLTGGVETQYF

J: TRBJ2-2
V: TRBV6-5
D: -
size: -
DNA: TGTGCCAGCAGTTCCCCCCAGACCGGGGAGCTGTTTTTT
CDR3: CASSSPQTGELFF

J: TRBJ1-6
V: TRBV7-2
D: -
size: -
DNA: TGTGCCAGCAGGACCAATGGAGGGGCGGGCTCACCCCTCCACTTT
CDR3: CASRTNGGAGSPLHF

J: TRBJ2-1
V: TRBV4-2
D: TRBD2
size: -
DNA: TGTGCCAGCAGCCAAGATCTACTAGCGGGGGGTAGAGAGCAGTTCTTC
CDR3: CASSQDLLAGGREQFF

J: TRBJ1-4
V: TRBV4-2
D: -
size: -
DNA: TGTGCCAGCAGCCAAGGTTCGACTAATGAAAAACTGTTTTTT
CDR3: CASSQGSTNEKLFF

J: TRBJ1-1
V: TRBV7-9
D: -
size: -
DNA: TGTGCCAGCAGCCCCCTAGAAGGGGGGAGTGGGACTGAAGCTTTCTTT
CDR3: CASSPLEGGSGTEAFF

J: TRBJ1-2
V: TRBV5-1
D: -
size: -
DNA: TGCGCCAGCAGCATCGACAGTCACTATGGCTACACCTTC
CDR3: CASSIDSHYGYTF

J: TRBJ2-5
V: TRBV9
D: TRBD1
size: -
DNA: TGTGCCAGCAGCGTAGATGGACAGGGGGCCTACCAAGAGACCCAGTACTTC
CDR3: CASSVDGQGAYQETQYF

J: TRBJ1-1
V: TRBV30
D: -
size: -
DNA: TGTGCCTGGAGTGTACTGGAAAGGGGCCAAGCTTTCTTT
CDR3: CAWSVLERGQAFF

J: TRBJ1-5
V: TRBV6-5
D: -
size: -
DNA: TGTGCCAGCAGTCGGGCAGGGTTGGGTCAGCCCCAGCATTTT
CDR3: CASSRAGLGQPQHF

J: TRBJ2-1
V: TRBV5-4
D: TRBD2
size: -
DNA: TGTGCCAGCAGCTTGGATGGTAGCGGGGGACCCTACAATGAGCAGTTCTTC
CDR3: CASSLDGSGGPYNEQFF

J: TRBJ1-6
V: TRBV4-3
D: -
size: -
DNA: TGCGCCAGCAGCCAACAGGGGCATAATTCACCCCTCCACTTT
CDR3: CASSQQGHNSPLHF

J: TRBJ1-5
V: TRBV28
D: TRBD1
size: -
DNA: TGTGCCAGCAGTCCACCAGGGGGCTTTGGTCAGCCCCAGCATTTT
CDR3: CASSPPGGFGQPQHF

J: TRBJ1-5
V: TRBV10-3
D: -
size: -
DNA: TGTGCCATCAGCCTAACAGGGTATAGCAATCAGCCCCAGCATTTT
CDR3: CAISLTGYSNQPQHF

J: TRBJ1-1
V: TRBV14
D: -
size: -
DNA: TGTGCCAGCAGTCGCAGGGGTTGGGACACTGAAGCTTTCTTT
CDR3: CASSRRGWDTEAFF

J: TRBJ2-5
V: TRBV12-3/TRBV12-4
D: -
size: -
DNA: TGTGCCAGCAGTTTAGCGCTCCAAAGAAAAACAGGATCCGAGACCCAGTACTTC
CDR3: CASSLALQRKTGSETQYF

J: TRBJ1-1
V: TRBV4-3
D: -
size: -
DNA: TGCGCCAGCAGCCAAGGGCAGGAGAACACTGAAGCTTTCTTT
CDR3: CASSQGQENTEAFF

J: TRBJ1-5
V: TRBV4-1
D: -
size: -
DNA: TGCGCCAGCAGCCCCCAGAGGGGTCTAAGCAATCAGCCCCAGCATTTT
CDR3: CASSPQRGLSNQPQHF

J: TRBJ1-2
V: TRBV5-1
D: TRBD1
size: -
DNA: TGCGCCAGCCGTGCCCAGGGGGATGGCTACACCTTC
CDR3: CASRAQGDGYTF

J: TRBJ1-2
V: TRBV10-3
D: TRBD1
size: -
DNA: TGTGCCATCAACCCACAGGGGGCATCCGGGTATGGCTACACCTTC
CDR3: CAINPQGASGYGYTF

J: TRBJ2-5
V: TRBV6-5
D: -
size: once
DNA: TGTGCCAGCAGTTACTCGGGGGGGCAGTGGACCCAGTACTTC
CDR3: CASSYSGGQWTQYF

J: TRBJ2-1
V: TRBV20-1
D: TRBD2
size: -
DNA: TGCAGTGCTAGACTTAGCGGGGGATACAATGAGCAGTTCTTC
CDR3: CSARLSGGYNEQFF

J: TRBJ1-1
V: TRBV29-1
D: -
size: -
DNA: TGCAGCGCTATGGGACAACAGAACACTGAAGCTTTCTTT
CDR3: CSAMGQQNTEAFF

J: TRBJ1-1
V: TRBV12-3/TRBV12-4
D: TRBD1
size: -
DNA: TGTGCCAGCAGTTCTAGGGGGCGCGGGACCACTGAAGCTTTCTTT
CDR3: CASSSRGRGTTEAFF

J: TRBJ1-5
V: TRBV7-2
D: -
size: -
DNA: TGTGCCAGCAGCTTACAAAGGGGGAATCAGCCCCAGCATTTT
CDR3: CASSLQRGNQPQHF

J: TRBJ2-5
V: TRBV20-1
D: -
size: once
DNA: TGCAGTGCTAGAGATCTAGCGATAGGGGCCCAAGAGACCCAGTACTTC
CDR3: CSARDLAIGAQETQYF

J: TRBJ1-2
V: TRBV30
D: -
size: few
DNA: TGTGCCTGGAGTGTACGGCGGGCTAACTATGGCTACACCTTC
CDR3: CAWSVRRANYGYTF

J: TRBJ1-2
V: TRBV30
D: -
size: -
DNA: TGTGCCTGGAGTGTCCCAGGCCGCTACACCTTC
CDR3: CAWSVPGRYTF